These 9 T cell receptor beta chains were all obtained from the same sample, sequenced in a study of identical twins. TCRdb reprocessed the 5' RACE reads via MiXCR and lists one record per CDR3 protein. The table has more than 1.5 million distinct CDR3 sequences, more than 30% seen once; the top ten hold approximately 0.25%. The sequenced material came from cord blood. These TCRs come from a newborn girl in good health.

In this sample, this clonotype turned up a few times. The V gene is TRBV7-9, the J gene TRBJ2-7; the D gene is possibly TRBD1 (6 bases). V was clipped by 0 bases and J by 1 base, with 22 bases between them. Per germline, CDR1 SEHNR and CDR2 FQNEAQ (reference sequence). This CDR3 region has 19 residues. The CDR3 protein is CASSLALPLGHRLSYEQYF. In nucleotides, the CDR3 is TGTGCCAGCAGCTTAGCCCTACCTTTGGGACACCGATTATCCTACGAGCAGTACTTC. Complete variable domain (other parts from reference TRBV7-9 and TRBJ2-7): DTGVSQNPRHKITKRGQNVTFRCDPISEHNRLYWYRQTLGQGPEFLTYFQNEAQLEKSRLLSDRFSAERPKGSFSTLEIQRTEQGDSAMYLCASSLALPLGHRLSYEQYFGPGTRLTVT.

Ten or more counts support this clonotype. The chain couples TRBV4-1 to TRBJ2-7, with 9 nucleotides matching TRBD2. Germline V gene sequence: CDR1 MGHRA, CDR2 YSYEKL. The trim removed 1 base at V and 3 bases at J, leaving 4 bases unmatched. The CDR3 is 15 amino acids. In DNA, the CDR3 is TGCGCCAGCAGCCAAGTTCAAGCGGGAGGCTACGAGCAGTACTTC. As protein: CASSQVQAGGYEQYF.

This chain uses TRBV20-1 with TRBJ2-7, with D possibly TRBD2 on 5 matching bases. In germline, CDR1 is DFQATT, CDR2 SNEGSKA (reference sequence). V was clipped by 5 bases and J by 4 bases, with 12 bases between them. The CDR3 is made up of 12 amino acids. The CDR3 loop reads CSAGRLGYEQYF. The CDR3 region has the DNA TGCAGTGCTGGGAGACTGGGATACGAGCAGTACTTC.

The chain carries TRBV5-1 and TRBJ2-7; the match to TRBD2 covers 15 bases. The CDR3 length is 16 residues. V shed 6 bases, J shed 7 bases, and the junction held 11 bases outside the gene matches. Germline V gene sequence: CDR1 SGHRS, CDR2 YFSETQ. The CDR3 region is CASTGTSGGNYNEQYF. CDR3 nucleotide sequence: TGCGCCAGCACCGGGACTAGCGGGGGGAATTACAATGAGCAGTACTTC.

This clonotype was seen repeatedly, ten times or more. The V and J genes are TRBV29-1 and TRBJ2-1; 7 bases match TRBD2. This CDR3 is built from 18 residues. J gave up 0 bases and V 0 bases, and 11 bases lay outside the gene matches. Per germline, CDR1 SQVTM and CDR2 ANQGSEA. This CDR3 reads CSVEDPGGWRGSYNEQFF. The CDR3 nucleotides are TGCAGCGTTGAAGATCCGGGGGGTTGGCGGGGCTCCTACAATGAGCAGTTCTTC.

The table lists this clonotype with a few counts. The chain carries TRBV11-2 and TRBJ2-1; 7 nucleotides agree with TRBD1. This CDR3 spans 17 amino acids. V shed 5 bases, J shed 8 bases, and the junction held 18 bases outside the gene matches. Germline V gives CDR1 SGHAT, CDR2 FQNNGV. The DNA of the CDR3 is TGTGCCAGCAGCCCCCGTCGTTTGACTGGGGACAGCGATGAGCAGTTCTTC. The encoded protein is CASSPRRLTGDSDEQFF.

This clonotype occurred many times. The rearrangement links TRBV12-3 or TRBV12-4 to TRBJ2-4, with TRBD2 matching 7 bases. The CDR3 has 14 residues. The V segment lost 8 bases and the J segment 8 bases; nucleotides outside the gene matches: 12. The CDR3 sequence is CASASGTVWDIQYF. Here the CDR3 DNA reads TGTGCCAGCGCCAGCGGGACGGTCTGGGACATTCAGTACTTC.

The genes are TRBV7-9 and TRBJ1-1; D call uncertain. Trimming took off 2 bases at V and 6 bases at J, with 4 bases between the two ends. CDR1 and CDR2 from the germline V gene are SEHNR and FQNEAQ (reference sequence). The CDR3 runs 11 residues. The CDR3 nucleotides are TGTGCCAGCAGCTTACCGTCTGAAGCTTTCTTT. It codes for CASSLPSEAFF.

This chain connects TRBV3-1 to TRBJ2-3; 14 positions match TRBD2. CDR3 length: 17 residues. Germline values: CDR1 LGHDT, CDR2 YNNKEL (reference sequence). The V and J ends lost 4 bases and 6 bases, in that order; junction bases with no gene match: 9. CDR3 bases: TGTGCCAGCAGCCCCGGGACTAGCGGGGGATCCAACGATACGCAGTATTTT. Translation gives CASSPGTSGGSNDTQYF.